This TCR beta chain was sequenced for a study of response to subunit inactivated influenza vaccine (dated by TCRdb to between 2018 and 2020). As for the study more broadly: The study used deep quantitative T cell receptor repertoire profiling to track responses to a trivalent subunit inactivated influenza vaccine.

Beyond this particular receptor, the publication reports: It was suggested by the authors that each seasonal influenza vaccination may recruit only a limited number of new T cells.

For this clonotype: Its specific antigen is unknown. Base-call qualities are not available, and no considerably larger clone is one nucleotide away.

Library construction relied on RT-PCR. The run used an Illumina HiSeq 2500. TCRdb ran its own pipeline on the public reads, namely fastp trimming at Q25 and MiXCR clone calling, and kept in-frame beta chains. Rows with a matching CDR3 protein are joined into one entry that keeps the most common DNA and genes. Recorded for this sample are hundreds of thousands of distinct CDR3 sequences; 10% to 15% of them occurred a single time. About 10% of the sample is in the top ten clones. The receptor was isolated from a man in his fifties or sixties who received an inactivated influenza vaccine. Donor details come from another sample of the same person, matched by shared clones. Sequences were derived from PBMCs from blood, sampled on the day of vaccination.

CDR3 reads: CSARDTSGRGIQETQYF. The DNA sequence is as follows: TGCAGTGCTAGAGATACGAGCGGGAGGGGAATACAAGAGACCCAGTACTTC. The V and J segments used are TRBV20-1 and TRBJ2-5, and 10 junctional nucleotides match TRBD2. Via the germline V gene (reference sequence), CDR1 is DFQATT and CDR2 SNEGSKA. The CDR3 covers 17 residues, taking in both the cysteine and the phenylalanine. The entry retains the CDR3 DNA only, 51 bases that are in frame from base 1. Relative to germline, V is missing 0 bases and J is missing 2 bases, with 9 bases of the junction outside any gene match.